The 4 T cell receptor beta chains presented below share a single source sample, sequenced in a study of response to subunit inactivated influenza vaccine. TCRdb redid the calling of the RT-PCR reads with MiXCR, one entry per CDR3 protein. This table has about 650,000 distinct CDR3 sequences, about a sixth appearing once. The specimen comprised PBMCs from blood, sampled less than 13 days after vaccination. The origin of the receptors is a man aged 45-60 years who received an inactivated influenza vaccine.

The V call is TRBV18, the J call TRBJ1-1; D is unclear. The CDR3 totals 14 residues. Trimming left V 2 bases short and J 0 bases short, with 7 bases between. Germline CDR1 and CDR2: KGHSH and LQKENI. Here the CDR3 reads CASSPEILNTEAFF. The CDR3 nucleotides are TGTGCCAGCTCACCAGAGATCTTGAACACTGAAGCTTTCTTT. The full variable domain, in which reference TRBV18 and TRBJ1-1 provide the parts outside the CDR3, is NAGVMQNPRHLVRRRGQEARLRCSPMKGHSHVYWYRQLPEEGLKFMVYLQKENIIDESGMPKERFSAEFPKEGPSILRIQQVVRGDSAAYFCASSPEILNTEAFFGQGTRLTVV.

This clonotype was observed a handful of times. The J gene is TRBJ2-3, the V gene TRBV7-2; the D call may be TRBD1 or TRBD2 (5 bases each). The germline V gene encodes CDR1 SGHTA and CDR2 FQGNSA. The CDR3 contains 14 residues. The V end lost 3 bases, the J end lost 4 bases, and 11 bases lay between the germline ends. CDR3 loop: CASSFHLGADTQYF. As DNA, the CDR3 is TGTGCCAGCAGCTTTCACTTGGGGGCAGATACGCAGTATTTT.

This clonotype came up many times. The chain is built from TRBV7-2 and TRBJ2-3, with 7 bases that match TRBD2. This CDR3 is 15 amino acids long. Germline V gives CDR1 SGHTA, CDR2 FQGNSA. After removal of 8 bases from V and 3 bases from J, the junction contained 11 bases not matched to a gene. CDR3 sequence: CASGRYGGGTDTQYF. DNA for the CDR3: TGTGCCAGCGGCCGGTATGGGGGAGGGACAGATACGCAGTATTTT.

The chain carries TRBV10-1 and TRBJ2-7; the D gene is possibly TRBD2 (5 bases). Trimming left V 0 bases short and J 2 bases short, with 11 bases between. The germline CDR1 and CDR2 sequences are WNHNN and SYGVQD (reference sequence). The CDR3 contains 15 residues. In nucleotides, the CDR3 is TGCGCCAGCAGTGAGTCTTGGACCGGGACCTACGAGCAGTACTTC. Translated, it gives CASSESWTGTYEQYF.